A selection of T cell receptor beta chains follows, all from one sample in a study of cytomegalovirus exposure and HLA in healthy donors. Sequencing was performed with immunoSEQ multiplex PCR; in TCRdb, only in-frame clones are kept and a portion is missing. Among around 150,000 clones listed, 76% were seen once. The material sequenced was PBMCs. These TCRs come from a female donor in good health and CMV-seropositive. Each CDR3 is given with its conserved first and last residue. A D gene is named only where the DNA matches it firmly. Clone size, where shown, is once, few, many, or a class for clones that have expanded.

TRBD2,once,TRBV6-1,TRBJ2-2,TGTGCCAGCAGCCGACTAGCGGTCGGGGAGCTGTTTTTT,CASSRLAVGELFF
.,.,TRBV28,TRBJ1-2,TGTGCCAGCAGTTTCGGGCAGGGAGGCTATGGCTACACCTTC,CASSFGQGGYGYTF
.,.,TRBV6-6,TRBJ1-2,TGTGCCTCCTTATATCGATTCGCCGGAGACTATGGCTACACCTTC,CASLYRFAGDYGYTF
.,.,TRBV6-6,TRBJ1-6,TGTGCCAGCAGTTACGCAGATCAACCCCTCCACTTT,CASSYADQPLHF
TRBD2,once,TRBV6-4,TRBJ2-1,TGTGCCAGCAGTCGAGGTTCTGCGGGAGGCACGCTAAATGAGCAGTTCTTC,CASSRGSAGGTLNEQFF
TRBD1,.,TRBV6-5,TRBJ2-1,TGTGCCAGCAGTTACGGGGGACAGCAAAGGGGGCAGTTCTTC,CASSYGGQQRGQFF
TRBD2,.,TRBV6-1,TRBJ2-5,TGTGCCAGCAGTGATGTGCTAGCGGGGGGGGGCGTGACCCAGTACTTC,CASSDVLAGGGVTQYF
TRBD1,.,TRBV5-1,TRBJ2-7,TGCGCCAGCAGCTGGGGACAGGGGGACTACGAGCAGTACTTC,CASSWGQGDYEQYF
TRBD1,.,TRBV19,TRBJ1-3,TGTGCCAGTAGTCCCGGGACAGGGGACAACTCTGGAAACACTATATATTTT,CASSPGTGDNSGNTIYF
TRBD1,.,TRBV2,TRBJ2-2,TGTGCCAGCAGTGGGACAGGGGTAACCGGGGAGCTGTTTTTT,CASSGTGVTGELFF
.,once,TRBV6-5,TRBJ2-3,TGTGCCAGCACGGACAGATTCACAGATACGCAGTATTTT,CASTDRFTDTQYF
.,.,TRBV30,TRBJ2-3,TGTGCCCGATCCGGTAGCACAGATACGCAGTATTTT,CARSGSTDTQYF
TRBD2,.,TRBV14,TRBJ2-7,TGTGCCAGCAGCCAAGTTCATTGGGGAGGACTAGCGGAAGCCTACGAGCAGTACTTC,CASSQVHWGGLAEAYEQYF
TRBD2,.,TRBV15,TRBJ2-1,TGTGCCACCAGCAGAGTGGCGGGAGTGGTGTACAATGAGCAGTTCTTC,CATSRVAGVVYNEQFF
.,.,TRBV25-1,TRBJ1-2,TGTGCCAGCTTACCCTCGACAGGATTCGGCTACACCTTC,CASLPSTGFGYTF
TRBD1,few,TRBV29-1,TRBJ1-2,TGCAGCGTTGTCGGGACAGGGGAAGGCTACACCTTC,CSVVGTGEGYTF
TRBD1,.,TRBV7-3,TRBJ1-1,TGTGCCAGCAGCCCACGACAGGGCCTTGAAGCTTTCTTT,CASSPRQGLEAFF
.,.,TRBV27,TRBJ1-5,TGTGCCAGCAGTCCCCGGACAGGCAATCAGCCCCAGCATTTT,CASSPRTGNQPQHF
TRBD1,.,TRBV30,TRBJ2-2,TGTGCCTGGAAGACAGGGGGCGCGAACACCGGGGAGCTGTTTTTT,CAWKTGGANTGELFF
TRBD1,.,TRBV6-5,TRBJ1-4,TGTGCCAGCAGTACGACAGGGGGTAATGAAAAACTGTTTTTT,CASSTTGGNEKLFF
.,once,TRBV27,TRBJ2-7,TGTGCCAGCAGTTTATCCGGCGGCTCCTACGAGCAGTACTTC,CASSLSGGSYEQYF
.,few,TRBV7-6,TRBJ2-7,TGTGCCAGCAGCTTGGAACGGAGCTCCTACGAGCAGTACTTC,CASSLERSSYEQYF
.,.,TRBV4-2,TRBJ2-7,TGTGCCAGCAGCCAAGGGGCTAGCCGCTCCTACGAGCAGTACTTC,CASSQGASRSYEQYF
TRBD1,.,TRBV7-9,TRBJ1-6,TGTGCCAGCAGCTTAGCGACAAGGGGGCCTAATTCACCCCTCCACTTT,CASSLATRGPNSPLHF
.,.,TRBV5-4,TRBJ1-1,TGTGCCAGCAGCTTCGACGGGACAAAGAACACTGAAGCTTTCTTT,CASSFDGTKNTEAFF
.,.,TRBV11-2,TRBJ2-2,TGTGCCAGCAGCGCCCCGGCAGGGGGGAACGCCGGGGAGCTGTTTTTT,CASSAPAGGNAGELFF
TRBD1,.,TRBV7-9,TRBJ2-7,TGTGCCAGCAGCTCGAGTCTGACAGGGCGGTACGAGCAGTACTTC,CASSSSLTGRYEQYF
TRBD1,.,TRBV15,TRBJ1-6,TGTGCCACCAGCAGAGGCGACAACAGGGGAAGGTACTCACCCCTCCACTTT,CATSRGDNRGRYSPLHF